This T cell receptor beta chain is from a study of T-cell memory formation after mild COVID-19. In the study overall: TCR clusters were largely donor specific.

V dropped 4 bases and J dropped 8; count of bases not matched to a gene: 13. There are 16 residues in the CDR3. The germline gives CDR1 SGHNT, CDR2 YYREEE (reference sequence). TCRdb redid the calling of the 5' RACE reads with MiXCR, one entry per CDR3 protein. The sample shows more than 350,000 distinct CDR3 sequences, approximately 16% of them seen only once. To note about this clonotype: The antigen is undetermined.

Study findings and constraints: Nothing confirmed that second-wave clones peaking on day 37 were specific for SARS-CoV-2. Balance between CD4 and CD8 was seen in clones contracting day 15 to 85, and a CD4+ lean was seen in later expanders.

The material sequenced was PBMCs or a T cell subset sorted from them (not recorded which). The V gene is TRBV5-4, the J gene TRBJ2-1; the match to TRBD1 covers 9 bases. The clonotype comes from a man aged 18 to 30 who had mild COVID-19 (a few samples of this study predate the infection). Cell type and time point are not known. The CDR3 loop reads CASSHVQGAHIDEQFF. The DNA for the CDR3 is TGTGCCAGCAGCCATGTACAGGGGGCACACATCGATGAGCAGTTCTTC.